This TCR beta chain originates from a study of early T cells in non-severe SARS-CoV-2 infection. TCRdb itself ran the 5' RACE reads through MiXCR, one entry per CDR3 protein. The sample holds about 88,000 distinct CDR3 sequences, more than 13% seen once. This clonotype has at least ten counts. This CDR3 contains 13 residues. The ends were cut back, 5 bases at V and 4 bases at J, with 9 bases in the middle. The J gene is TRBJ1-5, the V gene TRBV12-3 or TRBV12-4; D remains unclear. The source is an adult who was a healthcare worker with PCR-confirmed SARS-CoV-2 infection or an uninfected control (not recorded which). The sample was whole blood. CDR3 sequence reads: CASSLGWNQPQHF. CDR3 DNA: TGTGCCAGCAGTCTGGGGTGGAATCAGCCCCAGCATTTT.